This is a list of T cell receptor beta chains from one sample in a study of OX40 agonist ivuxolimab in advanced cancers. Produced via immunoSEQ multiplex PCR; TCRdb's table is partial and in-frame only. The data contain roughly 62,000 clones, approximately 85% of them singletons. The input for sequencing was CD4+ or CD8+ T cells sorted from blood, taken in a trial of the OX40 agonist ivuxolimab. These receptors all stem from an adult with an advanced solid tumor such as melanoma, head and neck, liver or kidney cancer. CDR3s include the opening cysteine and the closing phenylalanine or tryptophan. The D gene is left open where the match is weak. Part of the rows lack a size; the others show once, few, many or a class for expanded clones.

>NA|TRBV5-8|TRBD2|16|TRBJ2-5
TGTGCCAGCAGCTTGGGGACTAGCTATCCAAGCGAGACCCAGTACTTC
CASSLGTSYPSETQYF
>NA|TRBV28|TRBD1|16|TRBJ2-1
TGTGCCAGCAGTTTGGGGCTGAGACAGGGTTCCAATGAGCAGTTCTTC
CASSLGLRQGSNEQFF
>NA|TRBV5-1|TRBD1|14|TRBJ2-2
TGCGCCAGCACCACGACAGGGACGGCCGGGGAGCTGTTTTTT
CASTTTGTAGELFF
>NA|TRBV28|NA|13|TRBJ2-3
TGTGCCAGCATCAGGGTCGGCACAGATACGCAGTATTTT
CASIRVGTDTQYF
>NA|TRBV9|TRBD1|16|TRBJ1-6
TGTGCCAGCAGCGTAGACGGACAGGGATTAAATTCACCCCTCCACTTT
CASSVDGQGLNSPLHF
>NA|TRBV5-1|TRBD1|13|TRBJ2-5
TGCGCCAGCAGCAAGGGACAGCAAGAGACCCAGTACTTC
CASSKGQQETQYF
>NA|TRBV5-4|TRBD2|14|TRBJ2-5
TGTGCCAGCAGTCCTAGCGGGGGACGGGAGACCCAGTACTTC
CASSPSGGRETQYF
>NA|TRBV2|NA|15|TRBJ1-1
TGTGCCAGCAGTGAAACCTACACGGGCAACACTGAAGCTTTCTTT
CASSETYTGNTEAFF
>NA|TRBV4-3|NA|17|TRBJ2-7
TGCGCCAGCAGCCAAGATTTGGAGGACCGAGGGATATACGAGCAGTACTTC
CASSQDLEDRGIYEQYF
>NA|TRBV7-2|TRBD2|16|TRBJ2-1
TGTGCCAGCAGCTTAGGGGGGCGTCTAGCGGGCAAGAGAGGGTTCTTC
CASSLGGRLAGKRGFF
>NA|TRBV5-1|TRBD1|14|TRBJ1-1
TGCGCCAGCAGCCAACAGGGGATGAACACTGAAGCTTTCTTT
CASSQQGMNTEAFF
>NA|TRBV5-1|NA|15|TRBJ2-5
TGCGCCAGCAGCTTGGCCCAGGGGAGCCAAGAGACCCAGTACTTC
CASSLAQGSQETQYF
>few|TRBV5-1|TRBD1|13|TRBJ2-7
TGCGCCAGCAGCCCCGGGACAGCTTACGAGCAGTACTTC
CASSPGTAYEQYF
>few|TRBV23-1|NA|18|TRBJ1-5
TGCGCCAGCAGTCAATTGGACAGTGTTAACGGGAGTGGTCAGCCCCAGCATTTT
CASSQLDSVNGSGQPQHF
>NA|TRBV11-3|NA|15|TRBJ2-2
TGTGCCAGCAGCTTAGTGACGGTGAACACCGGGGAGCTGTTTTTT
CASSLVTVNTGELFF
>NA|TRBV7-9|NA|13|TRBJ1-2
TGTGCCAGCACCCTACGGGGCGACTATGGCTACACCTTC
CASTLRGDYGYTF
>NA|TRBV7-9|TRBD1|16|TRBJ2-3
TGTGCCAGCAGCTTGGGGACAGGGGGCGCGTCAGATACGCAGTATTTT
CASSLGTGGASDTQYF
>NA|TRBV6-5|TRBD1|13|TRBJ1-5
TGTGCCAGCACGCAGGGGGTGGGGCAGCCCCAGCATTTT
CASTQGVGQPQHF
>NA|TRBV6-5|TRBD1|14|TRBJ2-7
TGTGCCAGCAGTCGACAGGGGAGCTCCTACGAGCAGTACTTC
CASSRQGSSYEQYF
>NA|TRBV7-2|TRBD2|14|TRBJ2-7
TGTGCCAGCAGTCCACCTGCAGGGACTAACGAGCAGTACTTC
CASSPPAGTNEQYF
>NA|TRBV25-1|TRBD1|16|TRBJ1-2
TGTGCCAGCAGCCGGGGACAGGGGGTGGGATGGTATGGCTACACCTTC
CASSRGQGVGWYGYTF
>NA|TRBV4-1|TRBD1|18|TRBJ1-1
TGCGCCAGCAGCCAAGGCAGACAGGGTCGACTTGGTAACACTGAAGCTTTCTTT
CASSQGRQGRLGNTEAFF
>medium-sized|TRBV7-9|TRBD2|13|TRBJ2-1
TGTGCCAGCAGCACTAGCGGGGCCAATGAGCAGTTCTTC
CASSTSGANEQFF
>NA|TRBV19|NA|13|TRBJ1-3
TGTGCCAGTAGATCGAACTCTGGAAACACCATATATTTT
CASRSNSGNTIYF
>NA|TRBV5-1|TRBD1|17|TRBJ2-7
TGCGCCAGCAGCTTGAGACGGGACAGTTCAGCTCGGTACGAGCAGTACTTC
CASSLRRDSSARYEQYF
>NA|TRBV11-3|NA|13|TRBJ2-3
TGTGCCAGCAGCTTATCTCGGTCGGATACGCAGTATTTT
CASSLSRSDTQYF
>NA|TRBV19|TRBD1|13|TRBJ1-1
TGTGCCAGTAGCCAAGGGACAGCGGGGGTAGCTTTCTTT
CASSQGTAGVAFF
>once|TRBV5-1|NA|16|TRBJ1-4
TGCGCCAGCAGGGAAGGACCGGGACGGACAAATGAAAAACTGTTTTTT
CASREGPGRTNEKLFF
>NA|TRBV6-5|NA|13|TRBJ1-2
TGTGCCAGCAGTCCTGGCCACAACTATGGCTACACCTTC
CASSPGHNYGYTF
>NA|TRBV23-1|NA|17|TRBJ2-2
TGCGCCAGCAGTCACTCCGAGGGTAGCGGGAACACCGGGGAGCTGTTTTTT
CASSHSEGSGNTGELFF
>NA|TRBV20-1|NA|10|TRBJ2-7
TGCAGTGCCGGCTGGGCACACCAGTACTTC
CSAGWAHQYF
>NA|TRBV6-5|NA|13|TRBJ2-7
TGTGCCAGCAGTTACGATCTCCGGAGCAAGCAGTACTTC
CASSYDLRSKQYF
>NA|TRBV7-9|NA|13|TRBJ2-1
TGTGCCAGCAGCCCTACAGTTCCCCACCTACCCCTCTTC
CASSPTVPHLPLF
>NA|TRBV29-1|TRBD1|13|TRBJ2-7
TGCAGCGGGGGACAGGGTCTACCCTACGAGCAGTACTTC
CSGGQGLPYEQYF
>NA|TRBV6-5|TRBD1|16|TRBJ1-3
TGTGCCAGCAGTTGGGGGACAGGGACCCCCGGAAACACCATATATTTT
CASSWGTGTPGNTIYF
>few|TRBV5-1|NA|14|TRBJ1-6
TGCGCCAGCAGCCTCGGGACACCGGAATCACCCCTCCACTTT
CASSLGTPESPLHF
>medium-sized|TRBV14|NA|16|TRBJ2-2
TGTGCCAGCAGCCATCGGGGGGCGGGTGACACCGGGGAGCTGTTTTTT
CASSHRGAGDTGELFF
>NA|TRBV6-6|NA|15|TRBJ1-1
TGTGCCAGCAGTTACGGGACGTCGCCCGGCACTGAAGCTTTCTTT
CASSYGTSPGTEAFF
>few|TRBV6-6|TRBD1|15|TRBJ1-5
TGTGCCAGCAGGGGGGACAGATCTCAGCGTCAGCCCCAGCATTTT
CASRGDRSQRQPQHF
>NA|TRBV11-3|NA|12|TRBJ1-2
TGTGCCAGCAGCTTGGACCTCTATGGCTACACCTTC
CASSLDLYGYTF
>NA|TRBV28|NA|16|TRBJ1-3
TGTGCCAGCAGTTTAGCACGGGCTAACTCTGGAAACACCATATATTTT
CASSLARANSGNTIYF
>NA|TRBV11-3|TRBD1|16|TRBJ1-1
TGTGCCAGCAGCTTAGATGGTCCAGGGGGGAGCACTGAAGCTTTCTTT
CASSLDGPGGSTEAFF
>NA|TRBV6-1|NA|13|TRBJ2-3
TGTGCCAGCAGTGAACAAGGGGCAGGTACGCAGTATTTT
CASSEQGAGTQYF
>NA|TRBV4-3|TRBD2|19|TRBJ2-1
TGCGCCAGCAGCCAAGCCCCGTACCGGACTAGCGGGGGGGCCCCTGAGCAGTTCTTC
CASSQAPYRTSGGAPEQFF
>NA|TRBV18|NA|13|TRBJ1-6
TGTGCCAGCTCATCCAGAGAAAATTCACCCCTCCACTTT
CASSSRENSPLHF
>NA|TRBV9|NA|13|TRBJ1-2
TGTGCCAGCAGGGGGGTTAACGCTGATGGCTACACCTTC
CASRGVNADGYTF
>NA|TRBV6-5|NA|15|TRBJ2-7
TGTGCCAGCATGGGGTCGGAAGACTTTCCCTACGAGCAGTACTTC
CASMGSEDFPYEQYF
>once|TRBV5-8|NA|14|TRBJ2-1
TGTGCCAGCAGCTTCGGGGTGATCGGCGGAGAGCAGTTCTTC
CASSFGVIGGEQFF
>NA|TRBV11-3|NA|14|TRBJ1-6
TGTGCCAGCAGCTTAGAAACTAGCAATTCACCCCTCCACTTT
CASSLETSNSPLHF
>NA|TRBV4-2|TRBD2|19|TRBJ2-1
TGTGCCAGCACTATGAAGCCTCTTGGGACTAGCGGGGGGGCGTATGAGCAGTTCTTC
CASTMKPLGTSGGAYEQFF
>NA|TRBV21-1|NA|15|TRBJ2-7
TGTGCCAGCAGCAAACGAAGGGGGCGACTCTACGAGCAGTACTTC
CASSKRRGRLYEQYF
>NA|TRBV19|TRBD1|15|TRBJ2-5
TGTGCCAGTAGTTCCGGGACAGGGGGAGTGAAGACCCAGTACTTC
CASSSGTGGVKTQYF
>NA|TRBV11-3|NA|13|TRBJ2-1
TGTGCCAGCAGCCTACCGTGGGGCAATGAGCAGTTCTTC
CASSLPWGNEQFF
>NA|TRBV7-9|NA|15|TRBJ2-3
TGTGCCAGCAGCCCCCGGGTCAGGGTGGAGGATACGCAGTATTTT
CASSPRVRVEDTQYF
>NA|TRBV9|TRBD1|14|TRBJ1-4
TGTGCCAGCAGCCCACAGGGGGCAGGTGAAAAACTGTTTTTT
CASSPQGAGEKLFF
>NA|TRBV23-1|TRBD1|13|TRBJ1-4
TGCGCCAGCAGTCAAGCCAGGGGGGAGAAACTGTTTTTT
CASSQARGEKLFF
>NA|TRBV5-1|NA|17|TRBJ2-1
TGCGCCAGCAGCTCGTCCCTAGATTCCGGGGCTTACAATGAGCAGTTCTTC
CASSSSLDSGAYNEQFF
>NA|TRBV7-9|TRBD2|13|TRBJ2-1
TGTGCCACCCAGTGGGGGGGAGCCAATGAGCAGTTCTTC
CATQWGGANEQFF
>NA|TRBV7-8|NA|17|TRBJ2-2
TGTGCCAGCAGCTTAGATCGAGGGGGGTCACGGACCGGGGAGCTGTTTTTT
CASSLDRGGSRTGELFF